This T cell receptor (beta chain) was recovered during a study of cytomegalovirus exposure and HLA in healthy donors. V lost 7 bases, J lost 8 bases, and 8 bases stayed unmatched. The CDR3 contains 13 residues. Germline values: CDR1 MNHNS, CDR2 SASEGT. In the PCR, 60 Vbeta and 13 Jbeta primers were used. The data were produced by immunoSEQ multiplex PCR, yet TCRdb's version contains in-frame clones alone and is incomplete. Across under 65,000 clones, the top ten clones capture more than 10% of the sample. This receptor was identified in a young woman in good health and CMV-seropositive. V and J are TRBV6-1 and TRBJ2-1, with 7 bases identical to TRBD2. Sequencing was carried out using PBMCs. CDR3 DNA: TGTGCCAGCACCAGCGGGGCCAACGATGAGCAGTTCTTC. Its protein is CASTSGANDEQFF.